This T cell receptor beta chain comes out of a study of cytomegalovirus exposure and HLA in healthy donors (dated by TCRdb to 2017 to 2019). Regarding the complete study: In an earlier analysis of about 560 of the donors, 276 Gb of sequence data and about 110 million unique TCR beta sequences from 150 million to 200 million T cells were reported. Roughly 300 gigabases of sequencing data and 75 million to 85 million unique TCR sequences made up an early release that covered approximately 650 HLA-typed donors. Of the roughly 410 genotyped donors, 81% were placed in the genetic ancestry cluster associated with self-reported Caucasian donors. The study aimed to test whether cataloging public T cell receptors could reveal signatures of past pathogen exposure. The study profiled the T cell repertoires of hundreds of subjects by immunosequencing and related them to cytomegalovirus serostatus. Besides the first cohort of roughly 660 subjects, a separate validation cohort made up of over a hundred different subjects was used. To predict cytomegalovirus infection status, the study brought together high-throughput TCR immunosequencing, statistical association of individual TCRs with disease status, and machine learning. To study patterns of TCR occurrence, a later analysis re-analyzed previously published TCR beta repertoires from several hundred donors and added high-resolution HLA genotyping. Rather than drawing on any new phenotypic data, the later analysis identified candidate immune exposures from TCR beta sequences and the way those sequences occurred across donors. An earlier analysis of about 620 of the donors applied high-throughput TCR beta sequencing to assess whether each TCR beta V gene segment acted as functional or pseudogenic. Donor age, sex, ethnicity and CMV serostatus were collected together with the repertoire data. In a later genetic analysis, genome-wide SNP genotypes for about three fifths of the 666 donors were used, and that subset was treated as a discovery cohort. Every discovery cohort repertoire had been produced on one sequencing platform. HLA typing included class I and class II loci at four-digit resolution. Typing coverage differed by locus: A, B, C, DRB1 and DQB1 were typed in about 620-630 donors, DQA1 in approximately 520, DPA1 in some 570, and DPB1 in around 490. Because of strong linkage in the cohort, five DR-DQ haplotypes were treated as single units for association and clustering. On average, 235,054 unique TCR beta nucleotide sequences were sequenced per donor among about 400 genotyped donors of the cohort, with roughly 19% of those sequences being non-productive. Study-level results and caveats: Linkage disequilibrium might explain the correlated functional status among segregating V segments, but an unknown experimental factor could not be excluded. Most TCR sequences were observed very rarely across donors, whereas some public TCRs were present in many individuals. A total of 150 to 200 TCR beta chains were listed by the study as associated with cytomegalovirus. According to the authors, the approach could potentially be generalized to other disease states and immunological phenotypes. When HLA alleles, especially DR and DQ, strongly co-occurred, TCR associations were difficult to assign to individual alleles. Because HLA typing was missing for some donors at each locus, association tests included only the typed subset. Compared with equally common non-associated chains, HLA-associated TCR beta chains in a later analysis were more clonally expanded and had lower generation probabilities. Three of the identified cytomegalovirus-associated TCR beta chains were confirmed in vitro to be specific for cytomegalovirus antigens. Only TCR beta chains were sequenced in this cohort, and the absence of alpha or paired-chain data limited detectable features. Some IMGT-functional V segments, including TRBV6-2 and TRBV6-3, could not be distinguished by the 87-base-pair reads and were therefore excluded. In an earlier analysis of over 550 of the donors, most TCR beta V segments were observed in productive rearrangements about 90% or about 30% of the time, broadly matching IMGT annotations. Most CMV-associated TCR beta chains appeared to be HLA-restricted in a later analysis, and the HLA associations seemed to be driven largely by CMV exposure. In both the original and validation cohorts, the classifier was reported to diagnose cytomegalovirus status with high specificity and sensitivity. A later analysis associated about 17,000 TCR beta sequences with specific HLA alleles at a false discovery rate of 0.05. According to a later analysis, TCR association rates differed among HLA loci, with DRB1 alleles showing the most associated TCRs and HLA-C alleles showing the fewest. V-gene and J-gene trimming of TCR beta chains was associated with a missense DCLRE1C variant in a later genetic analysis, and the association was replicated in an independent cohort. Immune exposure information for the cohort was limited to CMV serostatus. A group of highly shared sequence variants was considered likely to be a technical artifact of the sequencing pipeline. A further reported finding was that TCR beta sequences accurately predicted the HLA-A and HLA-B alleles for most subjects in the first cohort. Over 15 rarely observed V segments, including chromosome 9 orphons, were excluded from the earlier analysis of several hundred of the donors because counts were too low. In a later genetic analysis, fewer N-insertions in productive TCRs were reported among donors in an Asian-associated ancestry cluster than the roughly 700-donor mean. Several of the top co-occurrence clusters appeared to be linked to parvovirus B19, influenza, CMV and Epstein-Barr virus, according to a later analysis. The presence/absence analyses assumed that sequencing depth was roughly uniform across donors, and that assumption may not be true.

This clone was recorded once. Its binding antigen is unknown. Base qualities are not at hand, and no much larger clone is one base apart. The cohort consisted of approximately 670 healthy bone marrow donors. At the time of sampling, all cohort members were nominally healthy, though unrecorded immune exposures were likely present. The donor tested CMV seronegative and was one of the 352 seronegative cohort members. Each donor provided a peripheral blood sample, and peripheral blood mononuclear cells were used for TCR beta sequencing. Genomic DNA was extracted from the blood cell samples with the Qiagen DNeasy Blood Extraction Kit. The CDR3 contains 14 residues, cysteine and phenylalanine counted. Just CDR3 DNA is preserved here, 42 bases in frame from base 1. The germline V gene (reference sequence) specifies MNHEY as CDR1 and SMNVEV as CDR2. The junction shows trimming of 5 bases on V and 7 bases on J, and the gene matches do not reach 5 bases of it.

The library came from the immunoSEQ multiplex PCR assay. A mixture of 60 forward primers for TCR Vbeta segments and 13 reverse primers for TCR Jbeta segments was used in the multiplex PCR. The CDR3 region of rearranged TCR beta genes was amplified from genomic DNA with a multiplex PCR assay. Amplified TCR beta libraries were sequenced as 87-base-pair reads on the Illumina HiSeq System. For the original study's pipeline: A later analysis counted some 74 million unique TCR beta chains across the 690 or so repertoires, and 9 million to 14 million of these chains were shared by at least two donors. Raw reads were error-corrected and collapsed into unique sequences with a nearest-neighbor algorithm that merged closely related sequences to remove PCR and sequencing errors. Alignment of CDR3 sequences to IMGT reference sequences was used to assign V, D and J gene segments. Each retained sequence needed at least a six-nucleotide match to both a V gene segment and a J gene segment. A rearrangement was called productive if the CDR3 had no stop codons and remained in frame with V and J, and every other rearrangement was called non-productive. CDR3 was defined according to IMGT convention as the region running from the second conserved V-encoded cysteine to the conserved J-encoded phenylalanine. In an earlier analysis of around 570 of the donors, sequences lacking an unambiguous match to a single V gene segment were excluded. In an earlier analysis of 500 to 750 of the donors, V segments were called functional above 56.7% productive rearrangements and were called segregating when the between-donor standard deviation exceeded 5%. A statistical classification framework was built to diagnose cytomegalovirus status from the catalog of TCR beta chain sequences. A later analysis assigned V and J genes by comparing TCR nucleotide sequences with IMGT/GENE-DB human TR gene sequences. In a later analysis, CDR3 sequences and most-parsimonious VDJ recombination scenarios were assigned using the TCRdist pipeline. In a later analysis, each TCR beta chain was defined by its CDR3 amino acid sequence together with its V-gene family, and reads without a unique V-gene family were excluded. To address suspected cross-contamination and a sequencing artifact, a later analysis removed a few hundred highly shared, low-generation-probability nucleotide sequences. For each public chain, a later analysis derived a clonal expansion index from normalized ranks of inferred template counts within each repertoire. A later analysis computed generation probabilities with a VDJ recombination model fitted to out-of-frame rearrangements, and checked the results against IGoR. In a later analysis, hypergeometric tests were used to score TCR-TCR, TCR-HLA and TCR-CMV co-occurrence, with a repertoire-size bias correction applied to TCR pairs. A later analysis estimated false discovery rates by permuting HLA or CMV assignments 20 times. In a later analysis, co-occurring TCRs were grouped using DBSCAN, and TCRdist sequence similarity was added for clustering within HLA-allele-positive subsets. Repertoires with fewer than 30,000 or more than 120,000 public chains, plus five repertoires with anomalous nucleotide sharing, were excluded from co-occurrence clustering. This is the immuneACCESS table as TCRdb keeps it, with only in-frame sequences that have V and J called. A part of the clones is gone; compared with another copy, unresolved V genes explain less than half, and the rest is unexplained. V and J calls and clone size come straight from that table; D and trimming were deduced from the DNA. Across this sample there are more than 50,000 clones, with about 85% seen only once. The ten most abundant clones make up about 10% of the sample.

The rearranged chain carries TRBV27 and TRBJ1-5, and TRBD1 aligns with 10 junction nucleotides. The TCR originated in a female donor in good health and CMV-seronegative. The sequenced sample was PBMCs. The CDR3 region: CASSLGTGVQPQHF. The sequenced DNA: TGTGCCAGCAGTCTCGGGACAGGGGTCCAGCCCCAGCATTTT.